What follows are 30 T cell receptor beta chains derived from one specimen sequenced in a study of brain T cells in children with intractable seizures (dated by TCRdb to about 2021). Interpreted using the paper, the time point label stands for: resected brain tissue, or blood drawn just prior to surgery. Libraries were constructed by the immunoSEQ multiplex PCR assay. The table comes from immuneACCESS by way of TCRdb, which keeps in-frame sequences with V and J called. Part of the clones is missing from these tables; in studies checked, under half for an unresolved V gene and the rest for unknown reasons. The sample table records approximately 23,000 clones; roughly 94% of these occur just once. The ten largest clones add up to around 6.6% of the sample. The sequencing here drew on peripheral blood, taken at surgery. The receptors derive from a boy aged 5 to 17 with focal cortical dysplasia and intractable seizures.

This clone was seen only once. The chain uses TRBV9 and TRBJ2-7, with 9 bases lining up with TRBD1. The CDR3 covers 14 residues. J lost 4 bases, V lost 1 base, and 3 bases had no gene match. Germline V CDR1 and CDR2: SGDLS, YYNGEE. For the CDR3, the DNA is TGTGCCAGCAGCGTAAAGGGACAGGGATACGAGCAGTACTTC. Protein: CASSVKGQGYEQYF. Combining the CDR3 with reference TRBV9 and TRBJ2-7 gives the whole variable domain DSGVTQTPKHLITATGQRVTLRCSPRSGDLSVYWYQQSLDQGLQFLIQYYNGEERAKGNILERFSAQQFPDLHSELNLSSLELGDSALYFCASSVKGQGYEQYFGPGTRLTVT.

The DNA for the CDR3 is TGTGCCAGCAGCGTGTCCGGTAGCAGCGATACGCAGTATTTT. Residues: CASSVSGSSDTQYF. The V call is TRBV9, the J call TRBJ2-3, with D unresolved. V was clipped by 2 bases and J by 6 bases, with 13 bases between them. The CDR3 length is 14 residues. Germline CDR1 reads SGDLS; CDR2 reads YYNGEE.

The chain has TRBV6-2 or TRBV6-3 and TRBJ2-5; maybe TRBD1 (5 bases). Germline V lookup: CDR1 MNHEY, CDR2 SVGEGT. Trimming took off 4 bases at V and 5 bases at J, with 11 bases between the two ends. The CDR3 is made up of 13 amino acids. CDR3 coding DNA: TGTGCCAGCAGTTTATCAGGGATGGAGACCCAGTACTTC. It codes for CASSLSGMETQYF.

The chain carries TRBV6-1 and TRBJ1-5, with D hard to call. Per germline, CDR1 MNHNS and CDR2 SASEGT. This CDR3 has 16 amino acids. V gave up 3 bases and J gave up 0 bases, with 12 bases separating them. In DNA form, the CDR3 reads TGTGCCAGCAGTGACTGGGCATTTTATAGCAATCAGCCCCAGCATTTT. Translating it yields CASSDWAFYSNQPQHF.

This clone has only one observation. The CDR3 DNA sequence: TGCGGAGGGAGGGGCAGGGGTTACGAGCAGTACTTC. Encoded protein: CGGRGRGYEQYF. This chain uses TRBV29-1 with TRBJ2-7; TRBD2 might be the D (7 bases). The CDR3 covers 12 residues. CDR1 SQVTM and CDR2 ANQGSEA come from the germline V gene.

The CDR3 here is CASSPGTGGFGGYTF. As DNA, the CDR3 is TGTGCCAGCAGCCCCGGGACAGGGGGCTTTGGCGGCTACACCTTC. This rearrangement joins TRBV5-6 to TRBJ1-2; 12 bases agree with TRBD1. From germline, CDR1 is SGHDT and CDR2 YYEEEE. V trimming: 4 bases; J trimming: 8 bases; junction bases outside the gene matches: 9. The length of the CDR3 is 15 residues.

V is TRBV6-6 and J is TRBJ2-5; TRBD2 matches at 7 bases. The germline gives CDR1 MNHNY, CDR2 SVGAGI (reference sequence). V trimming: 5 bases; J trimming: 5 bases; junction bases outside the gene matches: 5. CDR3 length: 13 amino acids. The CDR3 reads CASSRLAGETQYF. CDR3 nucleotide sequence: TGTGCCAGCAGTCGACTAGCAGGCGAGACCCAGTACTTC.

This chain uses TRBV13 with TRBJ1-1; D possibly corresponds to TRBD1 (5 bases). With 0 bases removed from V and 1 base from J, the gap between germline ends came to 12 bases. Germline V lookup: CDR1 PRHDT, CDR2 FYEKMQ (reference sequence). The CDR3 spans 16 residues. In DNA form, the CDR3 reads TGTGCCAGCAGCTTAGGCGGGGCAGGAGGGAACACTGAAGCTTTCTTT. It encodes CASSLGGAGGNTEAFF.

The chain joins TRBV10-1 to TRBJ2-1; D is unresolved. Trimming pared 6 bases from V and 6 bases from J, leaving 24 bases between. Germline V gives CDR1 WNHNN, CDR2 SYGVQD (reference sequence). This CDR3 comprises 17 residues. For the CDR3, the DNA is TGCGCCAGCAGCGATCGAGTAGGAGCAGTGAGGACCAATGAGCAGTTCTTC. The encoded protein is CASSDRVGAVRTNEQFF.

This chain connects TRBV7-2 to TRBJ2-7; D might be TRBD2 (5 bases). Germline-derived CDR1 and CDR2 are SGHTA and FQGNSA. Trimming removed 5 bases at V and 6 bases at J, with 20 bases between. The CDR3 runs 15 residues. The CDR3 coding sequence is TGTGCCAGCAGCCCCCGACCCGGGGATAGCGCCGAGCAGTACTTC. Its protein is CASSPRPGDSAEQYF.

The gene calls are TRBV7-3 and TRBJ2-1, with D possibly being TRBD1 (6 bases). Between the trimmed V and J ends, which lost 5 bases and 5 bases, there was a span of 19 bases. Germline lookup yields CDR1 SGHTA and CDR2 FQGTGA. This CDR3 comprises 16 residues. The CDR3 spells CASSEHAGTFNNEQFF. CDR3 nucleotide sequence: TGTGCCAGCAGCGAGCACGCCGGGACATTCAACAATGAGCAGTTCTTC.

This clone came up a few times. The chain couples TRBV7-3 to TRBJ2-1; 7 bases map to TRBD1. J was trimmed by 4 bases and V by 5 bases; bases with no gene match: 8. This CDR3 has 15 amino acids. CDR1 and CDR2 from the germline V gene are SGHTA and FQGTGA. The chain's CDR3 is CASSERQGPYNEQFF. CDR3 DNA: TGTGCCAGCAGCGAAAGACAGGGCCCTTACAATGAGCAGTTCTTC.

The chain employs TRBV28 and TRBJ2-2; the D is unclear. Germline V gene lookup returns CDR1 MDHEN and CDR2 SYDVKM. The CDR3 contains 11 residues. V was pared by 3 bases and J by 7 bases, with 3 bases between. For the CDR3, the DNA is TGTGCCAGCAGTTTCCTCGGGGAGCTGTTTTTT. Protein product: CASSFLGELFF.

This chain joins TRBV9 and TRBJ2-3; TRBD2 is a possible D gene (6 bases). Germline V gene sequence: CDR1 SGDLS, CDR2 YYNGEE. The CDR3 spans 15 residues. V lost 0 bases, J lost 0 bases, and 8 bases lay in between. Here the CDR3 reads CASSVVAVSTDTQYF. The DNA of the CDR3 is TGTGCCAGCAGCGTAGTAGCGGTTAGCACAGATACGCAGTATTTT.

The chain is built from TRBV28 and TRBJ1-1, with D possibly matching TRBD1 (5 bases). The CDR3 loop spans 15 amino acids. V lost 5 bases and J lost 0, with 13 bases in between. Germline V gene sequence: CDR1 MDHEN, CDR2 SYDVKM. The chain's CDR3 is CASSLRDPLNTEAFF. The CDR3 region has the DNA TGTGCCAGCAGTCTCCGGGACCCTCTGAACACTGAAGCTTTCTTT.

The chain carries TRBV4-1 and TRBJ2-3; D is undetermined. CDR1 is MGHRA and CDR2 is YSYEKL in the germline V gene. Trimming stripped 5 bases from V and 0 bases from J, with 12 bases between. The CDR3 loop spans 15 amino acids. CDR3 amino acids: CASSVGGSSTDTQYF. For the CDR3, the DNA is TGCGCCAGCAGCGTGGGTGGGTCTAGCACAGATACGCAGTATTTT.

This clone was found a few times. J is TRBJ1-5 and V is TRBV3-1 (or the pseudogene TRBV3-2), with D maybe TRBD1 (5 bases). Trimming removed 1 base from V and 4 bases from J, with 20 bases in between. There are 18 residues in the CDR3. Germline CDR1 and CDR2: LGHDT and YNNKEL (reference sequence). CDR3 protein: CASSQGGWGVKGNQPQHF. DNA of the CDR3: TGTGCCAGCAGCCAAGGGGGGTGGGGCGTTAAAGGGAATCAGCCCCAGCATTTT.

The chain employs TRBV28 and TRBJ2-7; D unresolved. Germline V gene lookup returns CDR1 MDHEN and CDR2 SYDVKM. V lost 2 bases and J lost 2, with 7 bases in between. This CDR3 is built from 13 residues. CDR3 protein: CASSLTGPYEQYF. The DNA of the CDR3 is TGTGCCAGCAGTTTAACGGGCCCCTACGAGCAGTACTTC. The full variable domain, rest sourced from reference TRBV28 and TRBJ2-7, is DVKVTQSSRYLVKRTGEKVFLECVQDMDHENMFWYRQDPGLGLRLIYFSYDVKMKEKGDIPEGYSVSREKKERFSLILESASTNQTSMYLCASSLTGPYEQYFGPGTRLTVT.

The V and J genes are TRBV6-4 and TRBJ1-1; D unclear. V was trimmed by 8 bases and J by 1 base, leaving 11 bases between them. Germline V gene sequence: CDR1 MRHNA, CDR2 SNTAGT. The CDR3 consists of 13 residues. This CDR3 reads CASSEGPNTEAFF. DNA for the CDR3: TGTGCCAGCTCCGAGGGTCCGAACACTGAAGCTTTCTTT.

The rearrangement joins TRBV9 to TRBJ2-7, with D perhaps matching TRBD1 (6 bases). Germline loops: CDR1 SGDLS, CDR2 YYNGEE. Trimming took 4 bases from V and 2 from J, leaving 13 bases between them. The CDR3 covers 14 residues. CDR3 in amino acids: CASSPRGEAYEQYV. CDR3 sequence (DNA): TGTGCCAGCAGCCCCAGGGGTGAGGCCTACGAGCAGTACGTC.

The J gene is TRBJ2-2, the V gene TRBV4-1; the D gene could be TRBD1 or TRBD2 (5 bases each). This CDR3 is built from 22 residues. The V and J ends lost 1 base and 0 bases respectively, with 27 bases between them. Germline V lookup: CDR1 MGHRA, CDR2 YSYEKL. The CDR3 is CASSQGDFRGPSFRANTGELFF. The CDR3 coding sequence is TGCGCCAGCAGCCAAGGCGACTTCCGGGGACCCAGCTTTCGGGCGAACACCGGGGAGCTGTTTTTT.

The chain couples TRBV29-1 to TRBJ2-1; 8 bases are a match to TRBD2. Trimming at V came to 2 bases and at J to 5 bases, leaving 5 bases not matched to a gene. The CDR3 contains 14 residues. The germline gives CDR1 SQVTM, CDR2 ANQGSEA. In DNA form, the CDR3 reads TGCAGCGTTGAAATAGCGGGGCTAAACAATGAGCAGTTCTTC. The encoded protein is CSVEIAGLNNEQFF.

V and J are TRBV6-4 and TRBJ2-1; D gene unclear. Germline values: CDR1 MRHNA, CDR2 SNTAGT. The CDR3 contains 15 residues. Deletions cut 4 bases from V and 2 bases from J, with 12 bases between. The CDR3 region has the DNA TGTGCCAGCAGTGTGACCGCCGACCCCTACAATGAGCAGTTCTTC. Protein: CASSVTADPYNEQFF.

The gene calls are TRBV5-1 and TRBJ2-1, with TRBD2 matching over 14 bases. Germline-derived CDR1 and CDR2 are SGHRS and YFSETQ. J lost 9 bases, V lost 4 bases, and 3 bases had no gene match. The CDR3 loop spans 14 amino acids. This chain's CDR3 is CASSIGLAGGEQFF. DNA of the CDR3: TGCGCCAGCAGCATAGGACTAGCGGGGGGTGAGCAGTTCTTC.

This clone is a singleton in its sample. The chain carries TRBV30 and TRBJ2-3; 7 bases are a match to TRBD2. Germline CDR1 reads GTSNPN; CDR2 reads SVGIG (reference sequence). The CDR3 runs 13 residues. V lost 4 bases to trimming and J lost 6 bases; unmatched junction nucleotides: 7. The DNA of the CDR3 is TGTGCCTGGAACGCGGGAGTTCGGGATACGCAGTATTTT. It translates to CAWNAGVRDTQYF.

V usage is TRBV25-1 and J usage is TRBJ1-6; D uncertain. The CDR3 spans 15 residues. Trimming removed 1 base from V and 6 bases from J, with 10 bases in between. CDR1 is MGHDK and CDR2 is SYGVNS in the germline V gene. The CDR3 region has the DNA TGTGCCAGCAGTGAATTTAACAGACTTAATTCACCCCTCCACTTT. It yields the protein CASSEFNRLNSPLHF. The full variable domain, completed using reference TRBV25-1 and TRBJ1-6, is EADIYQTPRYLVIGTGKKITLECSQTMGHDKMYWYQQDPGMELHLIHYSYGVNSTEKGDLSSESTVSRIRTEHFPLTLESARPSHTSQYLCASSEFNRLNSPLHFGNGTRLTVT.

The chain joins TRBV5-6 to TRBJ1-1; the D gene is possibly TRBD1 (6 bases). V was clipped by 4 bases and J by 8 bases, with 18 bases between them. CDR3 length equals 14 residues. In germline, CDR1 is SGHDT, CDR2 YYEEEE. As DNA, the CDR3 is TGTGCCAGCAGCCAGCTCCACAGGGAAACAGAAGCTTTCTTT. This sequence encodes CASSQLHRETEAFF.

V and J are TRBV6-2 or TRBV6-3 and TRBJ1-2; 7 bases are shared with TRBD1. The germline gives CDR1 MNHEY, CDR2 SVGEGT. V lost 5 bases and J lost 0; bases outside the gene matches: 18. CDR3 length: 19 residues. The CDR3 DNA follows: TGTGCCAGCAGTCTCTCGCCCGGGACAGCGATTCTTGCTAACTATGGCTACACCTTC. Translated: CASSLSPGTAILANYGYTF.

This sequence joins TRBV5-8 and TRBJ1-5, with D maybe TRBD1 (5 bases). V was clipped by 4 bases and J by 4 bases, with 15 bases between them. This CDR3 has 15 amino acids. Germline V lookup: CDR1 SGHTS, CDR2 YDEGEE. CDR3 in amino acids: CASSPGGKGNQPQHF. The CDR3 DNA reads as TGTGCCAGCAGCCCGGGGGGTAAGGGGAATCAGCCCCAGCATTTT.

J is TRBJ1-5 and V is TRBV27, with unresolved D. CDR1 is MNHEY and CDR2 is SMNVEV in the germline V gene (reference sequence). V lost 4 bases and J lost 5, with 12 bases in between. The CDR3 sequence is 14 residues long. CDR3 nucleotide sequence: TGTGCCAGCAGTTGGTCCGGGGTCGATCAGCCCCAGCATTTT. It is translated as CASSWSGVDQPQHF.